This T cell receptor (beta chain) was captured in a study of blood T cell repertoires in COVID-19. Study in general: PBMCs, B-cell-depleted T cells, or T cells provided the cDNA or gDNA that made up the material.

Assay: immunoSEQ multiplex PCR; the TCRdb copy retains only in-frame clones and omits some. In the table there are 350,000 or so clones, about 90% of which are singletons. Germline trimming cut 3 bases from V and 2 bases from J; bases unmatched to any gene: 7. The CDR3 totals 15 residues. Germline V CDR1 and CDR2: MDHEN, SYDVKM. Living in 24 US areas, the participants were between roughly 18 and 89 years of age. Participants had their cohort set by participant-reported clinical history. Sequencing was done on a sample of PBMCs or T cells enriched from blood (not recorded which). This chain connects TRBV28 to TRBJ2-7, with 7 bases matching TRBD1. The receptor comes from a woman aged 25 to 39 who had been exposed to COVID-19. CDR3 residues: CASSFQMGQTYEQYF. The CDR3 DNA follows: TGTGCCAGCAGTTTCCAAATGGGACAGACCTACGAGCAGTACTTC. Based on the CDR3 plus reference TRBV28 and TRBJ2-7, the full variable domain is DVKVTQSSRYLVKRTGEKVFLECVQDMDHENMFWYRQDPGLGLRLIYFSYDVKMKEKGDIPEGYSVSREKKERFSLILESASTNQTSMYLCASSFQMGQTYEQYFGPGTRLTVT.